Shown below are 8 T cell receptor beta chains from a single sample sequenced in a study of beta chain features in type 1 diabetes. Expressed TCRB transcripts were sequenced because the isolated RNA had all been reverse transcribed beforehand. Sequenced by immunoSEQ multiplex PCR; TCRdb stores in-frame clones only, minus some. Of some 300,000 clones listed, under 8.5% are singletons. The sequenced material came from central memory CD4+ T cells from blood. These TCRs come from a woman aged 18-29 years in good health.

This clone was recorded at least ten times. The chain carries TRBV15 and TRBJ2-1; perhaps TRBD2 as D (7 bases). CDR3 length equals 15 residues. Germline V gene lookup returns CDR1 LNHNV and CDR2 YYDKDF (reference sequence). Trimming cost V 7 bases and J 8 bases, with 21 bases left between them. The CDR3 here is CATNPQRGGRDEQFF. CDR3 nucleotide sequence: TGTGCCACCAACCCCCAAAGGGGGGGGAGGGATGAGCAGTTCTTC.

The chain carries TRBV5-4 and TRBJ2-2, with a possible D match to TRBD1 (6 bases). The CDR3 spans 14 residues. Per germline, CDR1 SGHNT and CDR2 YYREEE (reference sequence). V was cut by 4 bases and J by 1 base, with 8 bases left in between. CDR3 amino acids: CASSRDMNTGELFF. Here the CDR3 DNA reads TGTGCCAGCAGCCGGGACATGAACACCGGGGAGCTGTTTTTT.

The V call is TRBV5-1, the J call TRBJ1-5, with unresolved D. CDR3 size: 17 residues. The germline V and J ends were trimmed by 0 bases and 0 bases, with 13 bases remaining between them. CDR1 and CDR2 (germline): SGHRS, YFSETQ. CDR3 sequence: CASSLAGRIYSNQPQHF. The DNA for the CDR3 is TGCGCCAGCAGCTTGGCGGGCAGGATATATAGCAATCAGCCCCAGCATTTT.

Comments on this clone: Distinct nucleotide sequences in the sample also encode this CDR3. The chain is built from TRBV7-2 and TRBJ2-7, with TRBD2 matching over 9 bases. The germline gives CDR1 SGHTA, CDR2 FQGNSA. CDR3 length: 13 residues. Losses at the gene ends were 5 bases for V and 2 bases for J; bases not matched to a gene: 1. The CDR3 nucleotides are TGTGCCAGCAGCCCTAGCGGGACCTACGAGCAGTACTTC. Its protein is CASSPSGTYEQYF. The full variable domain, rest sourced from reference TRBV7-2 and TRBJ2-7, is GAGVSQSPSNKVTEKGKDVELRCDPISGHTALYWYRQSLGQGLEFLIYFQGNSAPDKSGLPSDRFSAERTGGSVSTLTIQRTQQEDSAVYLCASSPSGTYEQYFGPGTRLTVT.

A note on this clone: This sample includes further DNA sequences coding for the same CDR3. The chain has TRBV7-9 and TRBJ2-5; D remains unclear. The ends were cut back, 1 base at V and 3 bases at J, with 3 bases in the middle. There are 12 residues in the CDR3. Germline V gives CDR1 SEHNR, CDR2 FQNEAQ (reference sequence). The CDR3 coding sequence is TGTGCCAGCAGCTTAGTAAAAGAGACCCAGTACTTC. Protein: CASSLVKETQYF.

The rearrangement joins TRBV14 to TRBJ2-3; D is perhaps TRBD2 (5 bases). V lost 5 bases and J lost 0, with 12 bases in between. The CDR3 has 15 residues. CDR1 SGHDN and CDR2 FVKESK come from the germline V gene. The CDR3 sequence: CASSVRLPSTDTQYF. The CDR3 nucleotides read TGTGCCAGCAGCGTTAGACTACCTAGCACAGATACGCAGTATTTT.

In its sample, this clone was seen a few times. The chain combines TRBV5-1 with TRBJ1-1; TRBD1 might be the D (5 bases). There are 16 residues in the CDR3. CDR1 is SGHRS, CDR2 YFSETQ, per germline. Trimming removed 2 bases from V and 1 base from J, with 15 bases in between. CDR3 DNA sequence: TGCGCCAGCAGCTTCGGTGCGGGGGACGGGAACACTGAAGCTTTCTTT. Translation: CASSFGAGDGNTEAFF.

This clone was detected only a few times. The rearrangement uses TRBV7-2 and TRBJ2-1; 8 nucleotides agree with TRBD1. Germline loops: CDR1 SGHTA, CDR2 FQGNSA. The CDR3 has 16 residues. The V and J ends lost 5 bases and 8 bases, in that order; junction bases with no gene match: 14. The CDR3 here is CASSHPDRGLSDEQFF. CDR3 sequence (DNA): TGTGCCAGCAGCCACCCCGACAGGGGTTTATCGGATGAGCAGTTCTTC. Full variable domain (outside the CDR3, taken from reference TRBV7-2 and TRBJ2-1): GAGVSQSPSNKVTEKGKDVELRCDPISGHTALYWYRQSLGQGLEFLIYFQGNSAPDKSGLPSDRFSAERTGGSVSTLTIQRTQQEDSAVYLCASSHPDRGLSDEQFFGPGTRLTVL.